The clone carrying this T cell receptor beta chain was detected only once. This CDR3 contains 12 residues. Trimming pared 3 bases from V and 8 bases from J, leaving 8 bases between. CDR1 is LGHDT, CDR2 YNNKEL, per germline (reference sequence). This record comes from a study of CD8 T cells in Susac syndrome. RNA amounts of about 0.5 to 1 ug underwent reverse transcription with random hexamers. It was immunoSEQ multiplex PCR that amplified TCR beta CDR3 across 54 Vbeta and 13 Jbeta. TCRdb fed the immunoSEQ multiplex PCR reads into MiXCR, producing one record per CDR3 protein. The table includes approximately 200,000 distinct CDR3 sequences, over 90% detected once. Purification of the CD8+ and CD4+ T cells relied on negative isolation, and TEMRA cells underwent FACS enrichment.

The sequence was collected from a human donor with multiple sclerosis. V is TRBV3-1 and J is TRBJ2-1, with D possibly being TRBD2 (7 bases). The sample taken for sequencing was CD4+ T cells from PBMCs. CDR3 residues: CASSHGGHEQFF. DNA for the CDR3: TGTGCCAGCAGCCACGGGGGGCATGAGCAGTTCTTC.